Shown below are 27 T cell receptor beta chains from a single sample sequenced in a study of T cell changes during pregnancy in multiple sclerosis. Only in-frame clones appear in the TCRdb table, and some are missing; sequencing was by immunoSEQ multiplex PCR. This table holds about 40,000 clones, 90% to 95% found once. The source material was CD4+ T cells from peripheral blood mononuclear cells, sampled before pregnancy. Source of these receptors: a female donor with multiple sclerosis, enrolled in a pregnancy study.

V usage is TRBV29-1 and J usage is TRBJ2-5, with 7 positions matching TRBD1. V dropped 7 bases and J dropped 2; count of bases not matched to a gene: 4. Germline V gene data show CDR1 as SQVTM and CDR2 as ANQGSEA. The CDR3 is 12 residues long. DNA of the CDR3: TGCAGCGCCTGGGACAGTCAAGAGACCCAGTACTTC. Protein: CSAWDSQETQYF.

The chain uses TRBV2 and TRBJ1-5, with 7 nucleotides matching TRBD1. Germline V gene data show CDR1 as SNHLY and CDR2 as FYNNEI. The CDR3 totals 16 residues. Germline trimming cut 6 bases from V and 1 base from J; bases unmatched to any gene: 9. CDR3 nucleotide sequence: TGTGCCAGCAGCGACGACAGGGTTGGAAGCAATCAGCCCCAGCATTTT. This sequence encodes CASSDDRVGSNQPQHF.

V usage is TRBV7-9 and J usage is TRBJ1-2; maybe TRBD1 (6 bases). The germline V and J ends were trimmed by 4 bases and 0 bases, with 15 bases remaining between them. The V gene's germline CDR1 is SEHNR and CDR2 FQNEAQ (reference sequence). The CDR3 spans 16 residues. The DNA for the CDR3 is TGTGCCAGCAGCTCACGGGGGGCCGCTTCTAACTATGGCTACACCTTC. Protein: CASSSRGAASNYGYTF. Based on the CDR3 plus reference TRBV7-9 and TRBJ1-2, the full variable domain is DTGVSQNPRHKITKRGQNVTFRCDPISEHNRLYWYRQTLGQGPEFLTYFQNEAQLEKSRLLSDRFSAERPKGSFSTLEIQRTEQGDSAMYLCASSSRGAASNYGYTFGSGTRLTVV.

The V call is TRBV4-3, the J call TRBJ1-2; a weak D match, TRBD1 (6 bases). CDR3 length: 13 amino acids. V lost 2 bases and J lost 8, with 12 bases in between. Germline values: CDR1 LGHNA, CDR2 YSLEER. CDR3 region: CASSQLTGSGYTF. DNA of the CDR3: TGCGCCAGCAGCCAACTTACAGGGAGCGGCTACACCTTC.

This clone appeared once. The V gene is TRBV7-3, the J gene TRBJ2-1; D is unresolved. The V gene lost 5 bases and the J gene lost 7 bases, with 9 bases spanning the gap. The CDR3 is 12 residues long. CDR1 and CDR2 from the germline V gene are SGHTA and FQGTGA. The CDR3 DNA is TGTGCCAGCAGCCCCACCCGGAATGAGCAGTTCTTC. This translates into CASSPTRNEQFF.

The chain uses TRBV9 and TRBJ2-7; D gene ambiguous. With 2 bases removed from V and 2 bases from J, the gap between germline ends came to 14 bases. The CDR3 contains 15 residues. Germline loops: CDR1 SGDLS, CDR2 YYNGEE. This CDR3 is CASSVGLAAAYEQYF. Written as DNA, the CDR3 is TGTGCCAGCAGCGTTGGATTAGCAGCTGCCTACGAGCAGTACTTC. The entire variable domain, with the rest obtained from reference TRBV9 and TRBJ2-7, is as follows: DSGVTQTPKHLITATGQRVTLRCSPRSGDLSVYWYQQSLDQGLQFLIQYYNGEERAKGNILERFSAQQFPDLHSELNLSSLELGDSALYFCASSVGLAAAYEQYFGPGTRLTVT.

The chain has TRBV5-4 and TRBJ2-1, with 8 bases lining up with TRBD2. This CDR3 is built from 15 residues. Trimming at V came to 8 bases and at J to 8 bases, leaving 15 bases not matched to a gene. The germline gives CDR1 SGHNT, CDR2 YYREEE (reference sequence). CDR3 sequence: CASTTRGGPWDEQFF. The CDR3 DNA follows: TGTGCCAGTACCACCCGGGGGGGGCCCTGGGATGAGCAGTTCTTC.

The V and J genes are TRBV10-3 and TRBJ1-1, with D possibly matching TRBD1 (5 bases). V was trimmed by 4 bases and J by 7 bases, leaving 19 bases between them. The germline CDR1 and CDR2 sequences are ENHRY and SYGVKD. The CDR3 loop spans 15 amino acids. CDR3 sequence reads: CAISGLAGSYGEAFF. The CDR3 nucleotides are TGTGCCATCAGTGGACTGGCAGGGTCCTATGGTGAAGCTTTCTTT.

This clone was detected once. This chain links TRBV2 with TRBJ1-2; D is unclear. The CDR3 consists of 11 residues. Germline V lookup: CDR1 SNHLY, CDR2 FYNNEI. V was shortened by 3 bases and J by 9 bases, with 8 bases between the two germline ends. Here the CDR3 DNA reads TGTGCCAGCAGTGATCAAAACAGCTACACCTTC. Amino acid sequence: CASSDQNSYTF. Full variable domain (rest looked up from reference TRBV2 and TRBJ1-2): EPEVTQTPSHQVTQMGQEVILRCVPISNHLYFYWYRQILGQKVEFLVSFYNNEISEKSEIFDDQFSVERPDGSNFTLKIRSTKLEDSAMYFCASSDQNSYTFGSGTRLTVV.

The chain joins TRBV19 to TRBJ2-7, with a weak D call TRBD1 (5 bases). The CDR3 length is 16 residues. V lost 5 bases and J lost 0, with 17 bases in between. Per the germline V gene, CDR1 is LNHDA and CDR2 is SQIVND (reference sequence). The CDR3 protein is CASSERGSQFSYEQYF. In DNA, the CDR3 is TGTGCCAGTAGTGAAAGGGGCAGCCAATTCTCCTACGAGCAGTACTTC.

V gene TRBV27 combines with J gene TRBJ2-1; 11 bases agree with TRBD2. CDR3 size: 15 residues. Germline loops: CDR1 MNHEY, CDR2 SMNVEV (reference sequence). The V segment lost 2 bases and the J segment 9 bases; nucleotides outside the gene matches: 6. The DNA for the CDR3 is TGTGCCAGCAGTTTAATAGCGGGGGGGCCGAGTGAGCAGTTCTTC. Translation: CASSLIAGGPSEQFF.

This chain links TRBV7-3 with TRBJ2-3; TRBD2 aligns across 11 bases. The ends lost 5 bases at V and 1 base at J; junction bases unmatched: 8. The CDR3 is 17 amino acids. Germline V lookup: CDR1 SGHTA, CDR2 FQGTGA. The CDR3 is CASSVHQGLAGTDTQYF. The DNA of the CDR3 is TGTGCCAGCAGCGTACACCAGGGACTAGCGGGCACAGATACGCAGTATTTT.

The count of this clone is one. This chain links TRBV30 with TRBJ2-2, with D possibly being TRBD2 (5 bases). Germline CDR1 is GTSNPN and CDR2 is SVGIG (reference sequence). The CDR3 has 14 amino acids. Trimming took off 1 base at V and 6 bases at J, with 12 bases between the two ends. The CDR3 sequence is CAWSDLLEAGELFF. CDR3 nucleotides: TGTGCCTGGAGTGACCTACTAGAAGCCGGGGAGCTGTTTTTT.

The chain joins TRBV2 to TRBJ2-5, with 10 nucleotides matching TRBD1. Germline CDR1 reads SNHLY; CDR2 reads FYNNEI. This CDR3 contains 12 residues. The DNA of the CDR3 is TGTGCTAGCCGGGACAGGGGTGAGACCCAGTACTTC. It codes for CASRDRGETQYF.

The chain employs TRBV15 and TRBJ2-7, with 9 nucleotides matching TRBD1. CDR1 LNHNV and CDR2 YYDKDF come from the germline V gene (reference sequence). The V gene end was trimmed by 5 bases and the J gene end by 1 base; junction bases not matched to a gene: 0. The CDR3 has 13 amino acids. CDR3 protein: CATSGQGSYEQYF. As DNA, the CDR3 is TGTGCCACCAGCGGACAGGGGTCCTACGAGCAGTACTTC.

The chain combines TRBV19 with TRBJ1-5, with TRBD1 identical over 7 bases. Germline lookup yields CDR1 LNHDA and CDR2 SQIVND (reference sequence). J gave up 5 bases and V 5 bases, and 3 bases lay outside the gene matches. This CDR3 has 13 residues. CDR3 loop: CASSSDRDQPQHF. In DNA, the CDR3 is TGTGCCAGTAGTTCCGACAGGGATCAGCCCCAGCATTTT.

V gene TRBV21-1 combines with J gene TRBJ1-1. TRBV21-1 is assigned pseudogene status. The CDR3 is 18 residues long. The CDR3 region is CASSKVRGRGNENTEAFF. CDR3 DNA sequence: TGTGCCAGCAGCAAAGTCCGCGGTCGGGGTAATGAGAACACTGAAGCTTTCTTT.

In this sample, this clone turned up once. V and J are TRBV27 and TRBJ1-2, with D unclear. CDR3 length: 15 residues. The V gene lost 5 bases and the J gene lost 2 bases, with 15 bases spanning the gap. In germline, CDR1 is MNHEY, CDR2 SMNVEV (reference sequence). The CDR3 DNA reads TGTGCCAGCAGTCGCTATATGGGAGGGAACTATGGCTACACCTTC. Residues: CASSRYMGGNYGYTF.

The chain employs TRBV9 and TRBJ2-7; possibly TRBD2 for D (6 bases). This CDR3 has 16 residues. The germline gives CDR1 SGDLS, CDR2 YYNGEE. The V end was cut by 6 bases, the J end by 3 bases, with 22 bases between. CDR3 DNA sequence: TGTGCCAGCACTCGGTCCCCTGCCACGGAGGGCTACGAGCAGTACTTC. Its protein product is CASTRSPATEGYEQYF.

V usage is TRBV9 and J usage is TRBJ2-1; D possibly corresponds to TRBD2 (6 bases). In germline, CDR1 is SGDLS, CDR2 YYNGEE. The CDR3 is 15 residues long. Between the trimmed V and J ends, which lost 0 bases and 6 bases, there was a span of 13 bases. The CDR3 DNA sequence: TGTGCCAGCAGCGTAGCACTTCCCGGGGGCAATGAGCAGTTCTTC. Protein product: CASSVALPGGNEQFF.

The chain recombines TRBV6-5 with TRBJ1-2, with 9 bases identical to TRBD1. Germline CDR1 is MNHEY and CDR2 is SVGAGI. The CDR3 totals 15 residues. The J segment lost 2 bases and the V segment lost 6 bases, leaving 7 bases of the junction unmatched. The CDR3: CASRSWTGDNYGYTF. Written as DNA, the CDR3 is TGTGCCAGCAGGTCTTGGACAGGGGACAACTATGGCTACACCTTC.

This clone was observed once. V gene TRBV5-4 combines with J gene TRBJ1-1; D call uncertain. The CDR3 runs 11 residues. Germline values: CDR1 SGHNT, CDR2 YYREEE (reference sequence). V lost 0 bases, J lost 8 bases, and 5 bases lay in between. This chain's CDR3 is CASSLDGEAFF. CDR3 bases: TGTGCCAGCAGCTTGGACGGGGAAGCTTTCTTT.

The chain employs TRBV5-8 and TRBJ1-6, with no clear D. Germline assignment: CDR1 SGHTS and CDR2 YDEGEE. The CDR3 sequence is 15 residues long. Trimming removed 0 bases from V and 6 bases from J, with 10 bases in between. The CDR3 DNA reads TGTGCCAGCAGCTTGGGAAAGAACGGTAATTCACCCCTCCACTTT. It specifies CASSLGKNGNSPLHF.

The chain carries TRBV27 and TRBJ1-3; weak D call: TRBD1 (5 bases). V was clipped by 1 base and J by 1 base, with 8 bases between them. The germline CDR1 and CDR2 sequences are MNHEY and SMNVEV (reference sequence). This CDR3 is built from 15 residues. DNA for the CDR3: TGTGCCAGCAGTTTATATGGGGGGTCTGGAAACACCATATATTTT. Translation: CASSLYGGSGNTIYF.

V usage is TRBV27 and J usage is TRBJ2-3, with D perhaps matching TRBD2 (7 bases). V lost 5 bases to trimming and J lost 5 bases, with 20 bases between them. The germline gives CDR1 MNHEY, CDR2 SMNVEV (reference sequence). There are 16 residues in the CDR3. The CDR3 spells CASSPQGRGGRDTQYF. The DNA of the CDR3 is TGTGCCAGCAGTCCCCAGGGGAGGGGGGGCAGAGATACGCAGTATTTT.

The V gene is TRBV7-2, the J gene TRBJ2-7; 12 bases are shared with TRBD2. The CDR3 totals 14 residues. J gave up 2 bases and V 8 bases, and 4 bases lay outside the gene matches. Germline values: CDR1 SGHTA, CDR2 FQGNSA. As DNA, the CDR3 is TGTGCCAGCCGTCTAGCGGGGGGGCCCTACGAGCAGTACTTC. Protein product: CASRLAGGPYEQYF.

V usage is TRBV6-1 and J usage is TRBJ1-3; TRBD1 matches 7 bases. Trimming cost V 4 bases and J 0 bases; bases outside gene matches: 6. CDR3 size: 16 residues. From germline, CDR1 is MNHNS and CDR2 SASEGT. The CDR3 DNA reads as TGTGCCAGCAGTGCATACAAGGGGGCCTCTGGAAACACCATATATTTT. It codes for CASSAYKGASGNTIYF.